Listed below are T cell receptor beta chains from one sample, sequenced in a study of blood T cell repertoires in COVID-19. The repertoire was sequenced with immunoSEQ multiplex PCR; TCRdb's copy has only in-frame clones and lacks some. The sample records about 59,000 clones, less than 75% being singletons. Sequenced input: peripheral blood. Receptors were obtained from a woman between 70 and 85 years old with acute or convalescent COVID-19. Both conserved end residues are part of each CDR3. D genes are given only for firm matches. Size values are once, few and many counts, or a class for expanded clones, and some rows have none.

clone_size: -
d_call: TRBD2
j_call: TRBJ2-1
v_call: TRBV29-1
cdr3_aa: CSVELVSGAGYNEQFF
cdr3_nt: TGCAGCGTTGAGTTAGTTAGCGGGGCGGGTTACAATGAGCAGTTCTTC

clone_size: -
d_call: TRBD1
j_call: TRBJ2-2
v_call: TRBV6-6
cdr3_aa: CASSRGRVTGFANTGELFF
cdr3_nt: TGTGCCAGCAGTCGCGGTAGAGTGACAGGGTTCGCGAACACCGGGGAGCTGTTTTTT

clone_size: few
d_call: -
j_call: TRBJ1-5
v_call: TRBV29-1
cdr3_aa: CSVATEINQPQHF
cdr3_nt: TGCAGCGTAGCAACAGAAATCAATCAGCCCCAGCATTTT

clone_size: -
d_call: -
j_call: TRBJ1-6
v_call: TRBV18
cdr3_aa: CASSVTQSDSPLHF
cdr3_nt: TGTGCCAGCTCCGTAACACAGTCTGATTCACCCCTCCACTTT

clone_size: -
d_call: -
j_call: TRBJ1-5
v_call: TRBV5-8
cdr3_aa: CASSLGQVGNQPQHF
cdr3_nt: TGTGCCAGCAGCTTGGGACAGGTAGGCAATCAGCCCCAGCATTTT

clone_size: few
d_call: -
j_call: TRBJ1-1
v_call: TRBV6-4
cdr3_aa: CASRQQGISTEAFF
cdr3_nt: TGTGCCAGCAGACAACAGGGTATAAGCACTGAAGCTTTCTTT

clone_size: -
d_call: -
j_call: TRBJ2-1
v_call: TRBV7-3
cdr3_aa: CASSLQDEQFF
cdr3_nt: TGTGCCAGCAGCTTACAGGATGAGCAGTTCTTC

clone_size: -
d_call: TRBD1
j_call: TRBJ1-2
v_call: TRBV30
cdr3_aa: CAWSGHGQGWGGYGYTF
cdr3_nt: TGTGCCTGGAGTGGCCACGGACAGGGCTGGGGCGGTTATGGCTACACCTTC

clone_size: -
d_call: -
j_call: TRBJ1-5
v_call: TRBV10-3
cdr3_aa: CAISGGQYNQPQHF
cdr3_nt: TGTGCCATCAGCGGCGGACAGTACAATCAGCCCCAGCATTTT

clone_size: -
d_call: -
j_call: TRBJ2-3
v_call: TRBV9
cdr3_aa: CASSVGGADTQYF
cdr3_nt: TGTGCCAGCAGCGTAGGGGGGGCAGATACGCAGTATTTT

clone_size: -
d_call: TRBD1
j_call: TRBJ1-1
v_call: TRBV9
cdr3_aa: CASSESTGVNTEAFF
cdr3_nt: TGTGCCAGCAGCGAATCGACAGGGGTGAACACTGAAGCTTTCTTT

clone_size: -
d_call: TRBD1
j_call: TRBJ1-6
v_call: TRBV5-6
cdr3_aa: CASSLARSGGGNSPLHF
cdr3_nt: TGTGCCAGCAGCTTGGCGCGGTCAGGGGGCGGCAATTCACCCCTCCACTTT

clone_size: -
d_call: -
j_call: TRBJ1-1
v_call: TRBV18
cdr3_aa: CASSPAGRRDTEAFF
cdr3_nt: TGTGCCAGCTCACCTGCAGGGAGGAGGGACACTGAAGCTTTCTTT

clone_size: -
d_call: TRBD2
j_call: TRBJ2-3
v_call: TRBV19
cdr3_aa: CASRGFGRGGLDTQYF
cdr3_nt: TGTGCCAGTAGAGGATTTGGGCGGGGGGGCTTAGATACGCAGTATTTT

clone_size: -
d_call: -
j_call: TRBJ1-2
v_call: TRBV5-6
cdr3_aa: CASSSGLLYGYTF
cdr3_nt: TGTGCCAGCAGCTCAGGGCTCCTCTATGGCTACACCTTC

clone_size: -
d_call: -
j_call: TRBJ1-5
v_call: TRBV4-1
cdr3_aa: CASSLRQTPSNQPQHF
cdr3_nt: TGCGCCAGCAGCCTTAGACAGACGCCTAGCAATCAGCCCCAGCATTTT

clone_size: few
d_call: -
j_call: TRBJ2-6
v_call: TRBV19
cdr3_aa: CASSIQEGSGANVLTF
cdr3_nt: TGTGCCAGTAGTATACAGGAGGGCTCTGGGGCCAACGTCCTGACTTTC

clone_size: -
d_call: -
j_call: TRBJ2-1
v_call: TRBV14
cdr3_aa: CASSQNTGSSYNEQFF
cdr3_nt: TGTGCCAGCAGCCAAAACACAGGGAGCTCCTACAATGAGCAGTTCTTC

clone_size: -
d_call: -
j_call: TRBJ2-1
v_call: TRBV3-1/TRBV3-2
cdr3_aa: CASSPQGTYYNEQFF
cdr3_nt: TGTGCCAGCAGCCCTCAGGGGACCTACTACAATGAGCAGTTCTTC

clone_size: many
d_call: TRBD1
j_call: TRBJ1-2
v_call: TRBV18
cdr3_aa: CASSPGQGNPKGYGYTF
cdr3_nt: TGTGCCAGCTCACCGGGACAGGGTAACCCTAAAGGCTATGGCTACACCTTC

clone_size: -
d_call: -
j_call: TRBJ2-2
v_call: TRBV12-3/TRBV12-4
cdr3_aa: CASSRGGGELFF
cdr3_nt: TGTGCCAGCAGCCGTGGAGGCGGGGAGCTGTTTTTT

clone_size: -
d_call: -
j_call: TRBJ1-1
v_call: TRBV18
cdr3_aa: CASSPVSGGLGGTEAFF
cdr3_nt: TGTGCCAGCTCACCCGTGTCCGGGGGGCTCGGGGGCACTGAAGCTTTCTTT

clone_size: once
d_call: TRBD1
j_call: TRBJ2-1
v_call: TRBV4-2
cdr3_aa: CASSQGDSSYNEQFF
cdr3_nt: TGTGCCAGCAGCCAGGGGGACAGTAGCTACAATGAGCAGTTCTTC

clone_size: few
d_call: -
j_call: TRBJ2-7
v_call: TRBV19
cdr3_aa: CASSVAWSSYEQYF
cdr3_nt: TGTGCCAGTAGTGTGGCCTGGAGCTCCTACGAGCAGTACTTC

clone_size: -
d_call: TRBD2
j_call: TRBJ2-6
v_call: TRBV12-5
cdr3_aa: CASGSLGLAGSAGANVLTF
cdr3_nt: TGTGCTAGTGGTTCCCTAGGACTAGCGGGGTCTGCCGGGGCCAACGTCCTGACTTTC

clone_size: -
d_call: -
j_call: TRBJ1-2
v_call: TRBV18
cdr3_aa: CASSQTTGTGGYTF
cdr3_nt: TGTGCCAGCTCCCAAACTACAGGGACCGGTGGCTACACCTTC

clone_size: few
d_call: TRBD1
j_call: TRBJ2-5
v_call: TRBV24-1
cdr3_aa: CATSDPGQGTSLETQYF
cdr3_nt: TGTGCCACCAGTGATCCCGGACAGGGGACGAGTTTAGAGACCCAGTACTTC

clone_size: -
d_call: TRBD2
j_call: TRBJ2-2
v_call: TRBV10-1
cdr3_aa: CASSRGGGTGELFF
cdr3_nt: TGCGCCAGCAGTCGGGGGGGAGGCACCGGGGAGCTGTTTTTT

clone_size: few
d_call: TRBD1
j_call: TRBJ1-1
v_call: TRBV5-1
cdr3_aa: CASSWNRGAENTEAFF
cdr3_nt: TGCGCCAGCAGCTGGAACAGGGGGGCTGAGAACACTGAAGCTTTCTTT

clone_size: -
d_call: -
j_call: TRBJ1-6
v_call: TRBV27
cdr3_aa: CASSLSGQGLPLHF
cdr3_nt: TGTGCCAGCAGTTTATCTGGGCAGGGTTTGCCCCTCCACTTT

clone_size: -
d_call: -
j_call: TRBJ1-4
v_call: TRBV29-1
cdr3_aa: CSVESRGEKLFF
cdr3_nt: TGCAGCGTTGAGTCGCGAGGGGAAAAACTGTTTTTT

clone_size: -
d_call: -
j_call: TRBJ1-6
v_call: TRBV6-6
cdr3_aa: CASSPQGKGNSPLHF
cdr3_nt: TGTGCCAGCAGTCCCCAGGGTAAGGGTAATTCACCCCTCCACTTT

clone_size: once
d_call: TRBD1
j_call: TRBJ1-1
v_call: TRBV5-1
cdr3_aa: CASSTGANTEAFF
cdr3_nt: TGCGCCAGCAGTACAGGGGCGAACACTGAAGCTTTCTTT

clone_size: -
d_call: TRBD2
j_call: TRBJ2-2
v_call: TRBV4-2
cdr3_aa: CASSFQAGDANTGELFF
cdr3_nt: TGTGCCAGCAGCTTTCAGGCGGGGGATGCGAACACCGGGGAGCTGTTTTTT

clone_size: few
d_call: TRBD1
j_call: TRBJ1-4
v_call: TRBV19
cdr3_aa: CASSTPTGLEKLFF
cdr3_nt: TGTGCCAGTAGTACCCCGACAGGGCTTGAAAAACTGTTTTTT

clone_size: -
d_call: TRBD2
j_call: TRBJ2-7
v_call: TRBV7-9
cdr3_aa: CASSFGLAGTEQYF
cdr3_nt: TGTGCCAGCAGCTTTGGGCTAGCGGGGACCGAGCAGTACTTC

clone_size: few
d_call: -
j_call: TRBJ2-2
v_call: TRBV29-1
cdr3_aa: CSVLPGNPGELFF
cdr3_nt: TGCAGCGTCCTCCCAGGGAACCCCGGGGAGCTGTTTTTT

clone_size: -
d_call: -
j_call: TRBJ2-2
v_call: TRBV2
cdr3_aa: CATEAGTRDDTGELFF
cdr3_nt: TGTGCCACCGAGGCGGGGACGAGGGACGACACCGGGGAGCTGTTTTTT

clone_size: -
d_call: TRBD1
j_call: TRBJ1-4
v_call: TRBV5-1
cdr3_aa: CASSPGQGGAATNEKLFF
cdr3_nt: TGCGCCAGCAGCCCAGGACAGGGAGGTGCGGCAACTAATGAAAAACTGTTTTTT

clone_size: -
d_call: TRBD2
j_call: TRBJ2-2
v_call: TRBV10-3
cdr3_aa: CAISEGRGGATGELFF
cdr3_nt: TGTGCCATCAGTGAGGGTCGGGGGGGAGCTACCGGGGAGCTGTTTTTT

clone_size: -
d_call: -
j_call: TRBJ1-5
v_call: TRBV30
cdr3_aa: CAWSPDTVNQPQHF
cdr3_nt: TGTGCCTGGAGCCCCGACACAGTCAATCAGCCCCAGCATTTT

clone_size: -
d_call: TRBD1
j_call: TRBJ2-2
v_call: TRBV6-5
cdr3_aa: CASRVTGVTGELFF
cdr3_nt: TGTGCCAGCAGGGTGACAGGGGTTACCGGGGAGCTGTTTTTT

clone_size: -
d_call: -
j_call: TRBJ1-2
v_call: TRBV2
cdr3_aa: CASRQGTGRAFGYTF
cdr3_nt: TGTGCCAGCAGACAAGGGACCGGGAGGGCGTTTGGCTACACCTTC

clone_size: many
d_call: TRBD2
j_call: TRBJ2-7
v_call: TRBV4-1
cdr3_aa: CASSSTSGELSEQYF
cdr3_nt: TGCGCCAGCAGTTCGACTAGCGGGGAACTAAGCGAGCAGTACTTC

clone_size: -
d_call: -
j_call: TRBJ1-6
v_call: TRBV5-1
cdr3_aa: CAPGGNSPLHF
cdr3_nt: TGCGCCCCTGGAGGGAACTCACCCCTCCACTTT

clone_size: -
d_call: -
j_call: TRBJ1-6
v_call: TRBV30
cdr3_aa: CAWTPRDISNSPLHF
cdr3_nt: TGTGCCTGGACGCCCCGGGACATATCTAATTCACCCCTCCACTTT

clone_size: -
d_call: -
j_call: TRBJ1-4
v_call: TRBV2
cdr3_aa: CASVLGGVEKLFF
cdr3_nt: TGTGCCAGCGTCCTTGGAGGGGTGGAAAAACTGTTTTTT